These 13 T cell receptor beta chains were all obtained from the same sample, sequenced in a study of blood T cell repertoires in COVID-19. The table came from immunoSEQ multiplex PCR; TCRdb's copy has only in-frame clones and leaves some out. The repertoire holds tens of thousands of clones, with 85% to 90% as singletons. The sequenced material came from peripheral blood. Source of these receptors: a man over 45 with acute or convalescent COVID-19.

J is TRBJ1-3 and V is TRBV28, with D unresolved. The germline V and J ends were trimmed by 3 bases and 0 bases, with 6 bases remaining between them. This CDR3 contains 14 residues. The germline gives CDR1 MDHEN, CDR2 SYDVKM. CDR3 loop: CASSFGNSGNTIYF. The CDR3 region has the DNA TGTGCCAGCAGTTTTGGCAACTCTGGAAACACCATATATTTT. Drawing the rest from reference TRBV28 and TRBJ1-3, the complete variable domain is DVKVTQSSRYLVKRTGEKVFLECVQDMDHENMFWYRQDPGLGLRLIYFSYDVKMKEKGDIPEGYSVSREKKERFSLILESASTNQTSMYLCASSFGNSGNTIYFGEGSWLTVV.

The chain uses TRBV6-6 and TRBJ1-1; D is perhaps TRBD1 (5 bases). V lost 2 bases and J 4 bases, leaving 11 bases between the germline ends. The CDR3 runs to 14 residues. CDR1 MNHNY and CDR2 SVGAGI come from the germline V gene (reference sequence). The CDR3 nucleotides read TGTGCCAGCAGTTACAGGGGCGGCGGCACTGAAGCTTTCTTT. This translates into CASSYRGGGTEAFF.

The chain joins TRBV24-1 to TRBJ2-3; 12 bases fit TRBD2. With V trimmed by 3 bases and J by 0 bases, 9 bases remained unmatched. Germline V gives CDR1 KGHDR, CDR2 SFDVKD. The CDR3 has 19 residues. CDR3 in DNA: TGTGCCACCAGTGATCAAATGGCGACTAGCGGGAGAAGCACAGATACGCAGTATTTT. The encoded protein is CATSDQMATSGRSTDTQYF.

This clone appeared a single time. The CDR3 nucleotides read TGTGCCAGCAGCTCGAATGGACAGGGGGCTCAGCCCCAGCATTTT. Its protein product is CASSSNGQGAQPQHF. The rearrangement links TRBV7-2 to TRBJ1-5, with TRBD1 identical over 11 bases. J was trimmed by 6 bases and V by 4 bases; bases with no gene match: 5. Germline V gene lookup returns CDR1 SGHTA and CDR2 FQGNSA. There are 15 residues in the CDR3.

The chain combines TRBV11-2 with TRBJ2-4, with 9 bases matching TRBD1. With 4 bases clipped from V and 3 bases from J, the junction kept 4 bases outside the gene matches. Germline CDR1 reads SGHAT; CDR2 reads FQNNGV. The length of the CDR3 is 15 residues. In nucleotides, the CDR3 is TGTGCCAGCAGCTGGGACAGGGTAGGCAAAAACATTCAGTACTTC. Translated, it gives CASSWDRVGKNIQYF.

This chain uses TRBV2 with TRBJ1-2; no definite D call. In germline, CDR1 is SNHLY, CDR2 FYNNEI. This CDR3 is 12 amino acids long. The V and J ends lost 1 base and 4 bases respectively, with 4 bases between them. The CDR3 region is CASSEVSYGYTF. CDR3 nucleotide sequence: TGTGCCAGCAGTGAAGTTAGCTATGGCTACACCTTC.

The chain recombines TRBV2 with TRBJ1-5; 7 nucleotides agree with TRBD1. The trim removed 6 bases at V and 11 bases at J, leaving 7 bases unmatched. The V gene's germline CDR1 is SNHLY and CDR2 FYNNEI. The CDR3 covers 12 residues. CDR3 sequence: CASSRTGLTQHF. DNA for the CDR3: TGTGCCAGCAGCCGGACAGGTTTGACCCAGCATTTT.

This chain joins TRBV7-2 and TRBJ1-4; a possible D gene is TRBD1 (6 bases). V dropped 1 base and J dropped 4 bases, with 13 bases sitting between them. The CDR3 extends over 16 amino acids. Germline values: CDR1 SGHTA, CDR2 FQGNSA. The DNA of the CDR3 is TGTGCCAGCAGCTTAGTAGGGACACGAGTTAATGAAAAACTGTTTTTT. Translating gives CASSLVGTRVNEKLFF. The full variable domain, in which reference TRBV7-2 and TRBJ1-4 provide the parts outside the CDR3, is GAGVSQSPSNKVTEKGKDVELRCDPISGHTALYWYRQSLGQGLEFLIYFQGNSAPDKSGLPSDRFSAERTGGSVSTLTIQRTQQEDSAVYLCASSLVGTRVNEKLFFGSGTQLSVL.

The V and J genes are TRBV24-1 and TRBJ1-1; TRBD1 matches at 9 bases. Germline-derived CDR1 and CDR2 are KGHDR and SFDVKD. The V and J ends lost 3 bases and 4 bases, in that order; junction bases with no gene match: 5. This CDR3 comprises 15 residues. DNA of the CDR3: TGTGCCACCAGTGATAACAGGGGGCCTGGCACTGAAGCTTTCTTT. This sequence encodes CATSDNRGPGTEAFF.

This CDR3 is CASSRRTSGTGTDTQYF. The CDR3 coding sequence is TGTGCCAGCTCACGGAGGACTAGCGGGACGGGCACAGATACGCAGTATTTT. The chain uses TRBV18 and TRBJ2-3, with TRBD2 matching 12 bases. With 4 bases clipped from V and 1 base from J, the junction kept 6 bases outside the gene matches. CDR3 length: 17 residues. Germline V CDR1 and CDR2: KGHSH, LQKENI.

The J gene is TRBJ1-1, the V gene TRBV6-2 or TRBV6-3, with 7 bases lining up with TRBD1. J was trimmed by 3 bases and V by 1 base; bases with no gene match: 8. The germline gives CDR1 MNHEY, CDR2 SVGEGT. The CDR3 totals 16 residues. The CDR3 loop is CASSYWDRYKDTEAFF. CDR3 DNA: TGTGCCAGCAGTTACTGGGACAGATATAAGGACACTGAAGCTTTCTTT.

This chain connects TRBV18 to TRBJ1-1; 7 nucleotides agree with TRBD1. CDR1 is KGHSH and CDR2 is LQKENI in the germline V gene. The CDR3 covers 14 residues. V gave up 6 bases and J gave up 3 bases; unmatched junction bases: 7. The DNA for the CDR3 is TGTGCCAGCTCCCCGCTTACAGGGGACACTGAAGCTTTCTTT. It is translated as CASSPLTGDTEAFF.

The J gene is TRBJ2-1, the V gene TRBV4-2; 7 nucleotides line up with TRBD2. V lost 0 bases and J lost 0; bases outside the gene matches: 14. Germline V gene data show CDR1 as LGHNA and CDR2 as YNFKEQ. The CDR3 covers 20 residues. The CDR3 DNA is TGTGCCAGCAGCCAAGAAGGGCTAGCGGCCTTTCAGAGCTCCTACAATGAGCAGTTCTTC. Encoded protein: CASSQEGLAAFQSSYNEQFF.